The 22 T cell receptor beta chains below come from one sample, sequenced in a study of blood T cell repertoires in COVID-19. Sequencing was performed with immunoSEQ multiplex PCR; in TCRdb, only in-frame clones are kept and a portion is missing. This sample has about 220,000 clones, with 88% found just once. The specimen sequenced was PBMCs or T cells enriched from blood (not recorded which). These receptors originate from a woman aged 30 to 39 who had recovered from COVID-19.

The chain is built from TRBV4-2 and TRBJ2-3; perhaps TRBD2 as D (6 bases). Germline V lookup: CDR1 LGHNA, CDR2 YNFKEQ. This CDR3 spans 13 amino acids. Trimming shortened V by 11 bases and J by 12 bases, and 24 bases separated the two germline ends. This chain's CDR3 is CAPEVGRGSHQYF. CDR3 in DNA: TGTGCCCCCGAGGTTGGCCGGGGGTCCCATCAGTATTTT.

The chain employs TRBV4-3 and TRBJ2-1, with a weak D call TRBD1 (6 bases). This CDR3 region has 16 residues. V lost 0 bases and J lost 5, with 14 bases in between. Germline-derived CDR1 and CDR2 are LGHNA and YSLEER. The CDR3 DNA reads TGCGCCAGCAGCCAAGATTACAGGGTCAGCAACAATGAGCAGTTCTTC. It is translated as CASSQDYRVSNNEQFF.

The chain employs TRBV7-9 and TRBJ1-1; D unclear. The germline V and J ends were trimmed by 3 bases and 1 base, with 15 bases remaining between them. CDR1 and CDR2 from the germline V gene are SEHNR and FQNEAQ (reference sequence). CDR3 length equals 16 residues. CDR3 in amino acids: CASSFRATEANTEAFF. In DNA form, the CDR3 reads TGTGCCAGCAGCTTCCGGGCGACGGAGGCGAACACTGAAGCTTTCTTT.

This chain uses TRBV5-5 with TRBJ1-5; D perhaps matches TRBD1 (6 bases). The germline CDR1 and CDR2 sequences are SGHKS and YYEKEE (reference sequence). The CDR3 runs 15 residues. The ends were cut back, 0 bases at V and 2 bases at J, with 9 bases in the middle. The CDR3 DNA sequence: TGTGCCAGCAGCTTGGCAGACAGGCGCAATCAGCCCCAGCATTTT. It codes for CASSLADRRNQPQHF.

V is TRBV7-2 and J is TRBJ1-6; a possible D gene is TRBD1 (6 bases). This CDR3 is built from 14 residues. Germline V gives CDR1 SGHTA, CDR2 FQGNSA. The V end was cut by 3 bases, the J end by 9 bases, with 12 bases between. CDR3 DNA sequence: TGTGCCAGCAGCTTCGGGACACCGGGTTCACCCCTCCACTTT. It translates to CASSFGTPGSPLHF.

The chain joins TRBV12-3 or TRBV12-4 to TRBJ1-4; the D gene is possibly TRBD1 (6 bases). The CDR3 is 13 residues long. The V gene lost 5 bases and the J gene lost 6 bases, with 10 bases spanning the gap. The chain's CDR3 is CASSQNRDEKLFF. CDR3 DNA sequence: TGTGCCAGCAGTCAAAACAGGGATGAAAAACTGTTTTTT.

CDR3 sequence: CASSGRTGPEQFF. For the CDR3, the DNA is TGTGCCAGCAGTGGAAGGACAGGGCCTGAGCAGTTCTTC. This chain joins TRBV2 and TRBJ2-1; 8 nucleotides line up with TRBD1. This CDR3 spans 13 amino acids. CDR1 is SNHLY, CDR2 FYNNEI, per germline. Trimming took 4 bases from V and 9 from J; bases not matched to a gene: 5.

The chain employs TRBV19 and TRBJ1-2; tentatively, D is TRBD1 (6 bases). V was cut by 7 bases and J by 6 bases, with 15 bases left in between. The CDR3 is made up of 13 amino acids. Germline CDR1 reads LNHDA; CDR2 reads SQIVND (reference sequence). CDR3 DNA sequence: TGTGCCAGTACCAACTGGGGGCCCGATGGCTACACCTTC. Translating it yields CASTNWGPDGYTF.

The J gene is TRBJ1-1, the V gene TRBV25-1; 8 bases agree with TRBD1. CDR3 length: 15 residues. Trimming removed 6 bases from V and 6 bases from J; junction bases left unmatched: 12. Germline CDR1 MGHDK, CDR2 SYGVNS. CDR3 sequence reads: CASRAMTGVRAEAFF. DNA of the CDR3: TGTGCCAGCAGAGCCATGACAGGGGTTCGGGCTGAAGCTTTCTTT.

V usage is TRBV4-1 and J usage is TRBJ1-2, with D possibly TRBD1 on 5 matching bases. The CDR3 loop spans 14 amino acids. Trimming stripped 4 bases from V and 2 bases from J, with 11 bases between. Germline V gives CDR1 MGHRA, CDR2 YSYEKL. DNA of the CDR3: TGCGCCAGCAGCCCGCCGGGGGTAAACTATGGCTACACCTTC. This translates into CASSPPGVNYGYTF.

V usage is TRBV3-1 (or the pseudogene TRBV3-2) and J usage is TRBJ2-3, with TRBD2 matching over 9 bases. The ends lost 1 base at V and 5 bases at J; junction bases unmatched: 4. In germline, CDR1 is LGHDT, CDR2 YNNKEL (reference sequence). The CDR3 is made up of 15 amino acids. The DNA for the CDR3 is TGTGCCAGCAGCCAAGGGCGGGGGGGCCAAGATACGCAGTATTTT. Translation gives CASSQGRGGQDTQYF.

The rearrangement links TRBV2 to TRBJ2-3; D might be TRBD2 (5 bases). The V and J ends lost 1 base and 0 bases respectively, with 8 bases between them. This CDR3 spans 15 amino acids. The germline gives CDR1 SNHLY, CDR2 FYNNEI. The CDR3 here is CASSEGRGSTDTQYF. The CDR3 DNA reads as TGTGCCAGCAGTGAAGGACGGGGAAGCACAGATACGCAGTATTTT. Looking up the rest from reference TRBV2 and TRBJ2-3 gives the full variable domain: EPEVTQTPSHQVTQMGQEVILRCVPISNHLYFYWYRQILGQKVEFLVSFYNNEISEKSEIFDDQFSVERPDGSNFTLKIRSTKLEDSAMYFCASSEGRGSTDTQYFGPGTRLTVL.

This chain links TRBV29-1 with TRBJ1-2; 9 nucleotides align to TRBD1. This CDR3 spans 12 amino acids. V lost 6 bases, J lost 5 bases, and 4 bases stayed unmatched. Germline values: CDR1 SQVTM, CDR2 ANQGSEA. The DNA for the CDR3 is TGCAGCGTCGACAGGGGGTTTTATGGCTACACCTTC. The encoded protein is CSVDRGFYGYTF.

The chain's CDR3 is CASSLDSGQETQYF. In nucleotides, the CDR3 is TGTGCCAGCAGCTTGGACAGTGGCCAAGAGACCCAGTACTTC. J is TRBJ2-5 and V is TRBV5-5; D is unresolved. This CDR3 has 14 amino acids. CDR1 is SGHKS and CDR2 is YYEKEE in the germline V gene (reference sequence). The V gene lost 0 bases and the J gene lost 1 base, with 7 bases spanning the gap.

In its sample, this clone was seen once. A much larger clonotype is one base distant, so this may be a read error. The rearrangement joins TRBV27 to TRBJ2-5; no clear D gene. CDR3 length: 12 residues. CDR1 and CDR2 (germline): MNHEY, SMNVEV (reference sequence). Between the trimmed V and J ends, which lost 5 bases and 5 bases, there was a span of 9 bases. The CDR3 region has the DNA TGTGCCAGCAGTCATTTTCAGGAGACCCAGTACTTC. Encoded protein: CASSHFQETQYF.

The chain combines TRBV9 with TRBJ2-3; 12 bases match TRBD2. Germline V gene lookup returns CDR1 SGDLS and CDR2 YYNGEE. This CDR3 has 14 amino acids. With V trimmed by 3 bases and J by 6 bases, 2 bases remained unmatched. In DNA form, the CDR3 reads TGTGCCAGCAGCGGAGGACTAGCGGGGGATACGCAGTATTTT. Its translation is CASSGGLAGDTQYF.

The chain carries TRBV3-1 (or the pseudogene TRBV3-2) and TRBJ2-5; TRBD2 matches at 8 bases. V trimming: 0 bases; J trimming: 5 bases; junction bases outside the gene matches: 14. Germline V gene data show CDR1 as LGHDT and CDR2 as YNNKEL (reference sequence). The CDR3 is made up of 18 amino acids. The CDR3 region is CASSQELGRGAGRETQYF. In DNA, the CDR3 is TGTGCCAGCAGCCAAGAGCTTGGGCGGGGGGCCGGTCGGGAGACCCAGTACTTC.

This clone showed up just a few times. The chain has TRBV3-1 (or the pseudogene TRBV3-2) and TRBJ2-7; D may be TRBD1 (6 bases). The CDR3 contains 13 residues. V was shortened by 4 bases and J by 6 bases, with 13 bases between the two germline ends. Germline V gene lookup returns CDR1 LGHDT and CDR2 YNNKEL (reference sequence). The CDR3 region has the DNA TGTGCCAGCAGCCTGAGGGGGTCCGGCGAGCAGTACTTC. This gives the protein CASSLRGSGEQYF.

The rearrangement uses TRBV5-1 and TRBJ1-6; D might be TRBD1 (5 bases). The ends were cut back, 1 base at V and 0 bases at J, with 11 bases in the middle. This CDR3 is 17 amino acids long. Germline V lookup: CDR1 SGHRS, CDR2 YFSETQ. CDR3 amino acids: CASSLRGVNSYNSPLHF. In DNA, the CDR3 is TGCGCCAGCAGCTTGAGGGGCGTAAACTCCTATAATTCACCCCTCCACTTT.

This chain links TRBV6-1 with TRBJ2-6; no definite D call. There are 14 residues in the CDR3. The germline V and J ends were trimmed by 2 bases and 2 bases, with 4 bases remaining between them. The germline CDR1 and CDR2 sequences are MNHNS and SASEGT. The chain's CDR3 is CASSESTGANVLTF. The DNA of the CDR3 is TGTGCCAGCAGTGAATCAACTGGGGCCAACGTCCTGACTTTC.

The chain joins TRBV7-2 to TRBJ2-3; 8 positions match TRBD1. CDR1 SGHTA and CDR2 FQGNSA come from the germline V gene. The CDR3 consists of 16 residues. V lost 5 bases to trimming and J lost 1 base; unmatched junction nucleotides: 8. CDR3 DNA sequence: TGTGCCAGCAGCCCGCTGACAGGGGCTCGCACAGATACGCAGTATTTT. Translating gives CASSPLTGARTDTQYF.

The CDR3, as DNA: TGTGCCAGCAGCCAAGACGGCGGGGGGCGAAACACCGGGGAGCTGTTTTTT. It codes for CASSQDGGGRNTGELFF. This rearrangement joins TRBV3-1 (or the pseudogene TRBV3-2) to TRBJ2-2, with TRBD2 matching 8 bases. The CDR3 is 17 residues long. Looked up from germline, CDR1 is LGHDT and CDR2 is YNNKEL (reference sequence). Losses at the gene ends were 0 bases for V and 2 bases for J; bases not matched to a gene: 5.